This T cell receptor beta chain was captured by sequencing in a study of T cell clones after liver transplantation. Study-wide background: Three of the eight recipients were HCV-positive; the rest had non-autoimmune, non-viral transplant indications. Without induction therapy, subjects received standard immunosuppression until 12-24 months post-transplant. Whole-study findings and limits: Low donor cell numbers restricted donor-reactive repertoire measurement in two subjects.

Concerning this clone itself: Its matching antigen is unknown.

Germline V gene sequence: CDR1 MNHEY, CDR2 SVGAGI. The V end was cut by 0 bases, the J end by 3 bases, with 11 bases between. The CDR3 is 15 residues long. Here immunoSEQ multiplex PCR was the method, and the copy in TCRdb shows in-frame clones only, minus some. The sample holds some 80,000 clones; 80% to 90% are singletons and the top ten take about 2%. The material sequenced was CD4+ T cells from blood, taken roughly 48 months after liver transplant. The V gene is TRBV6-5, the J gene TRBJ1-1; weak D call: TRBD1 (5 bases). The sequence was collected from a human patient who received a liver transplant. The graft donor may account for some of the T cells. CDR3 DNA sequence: TGTGCCAGCAGTTACTCCAGTCGGGGGGACACTGAAGCTTTCTTT. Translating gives CASSYSSRGDTEAFF.